This T cell receptor beta chain was found in a study of blood T cell repertoires in COVID-19. For the study at large: Both acute and convalescent COVID-19 samples were obtained from the United States, Italy and Spain. From T cells, B-cell-depleted T cells, or PBMCs came the material, which was cDNA or gDNA.

Original methodology: Reference gene primer amplification gave estimated nucleated cell counts. Some clones are missing from TCRdb's copy, which holds only in-frame ones; the method was immunoSEQ multiplex PCR. The V and J calls and clone size were taken over from that table, and D and trimming were inferred from the DNA. This table has a few hundred thousand clones, about nine tenths appearing once. The CDR3 is 17 residues long. The V and J ends lost 7 bases and 4 bases, in that order; junction bases with no gene match: 15. The germline gives CDR1 SNHLY, CDR2 FYNNEI. Sequencing was performed on peripheral blood. The origin of this receptor is a woman in her twenties or thirties with active or convalescent COVID-19. The chain is built from TRBV2 and TRBJ1-2; 10 bases align to TRBD1. DNA of the CDR3: TGTGCCAGCACCCCCGAGACAGGGGGCGGAGGGGGCTATGGCTACACCTTC. It specifies CASTPETGGGGGYGYTF.